This TCR beta chain was identified during a study of cytomegalovirus exposure and HLA in healthy donors (dated by TCRdb to about 2017). The study in broad terms: According to an earlier analysis of 587 of the donors, roughly 180 million T cells yielded some 120 million unique TCR beta sequences and approximately 300 Gb of sequence data. About 280 gigabases of sequencing data and 70 million to 100 million unique TCR sequences made up an early release that covered 640 HLA-typed donors. Of the 350 to 450 genotyped donors, 81% were placed in the genetic ancestry cluster associated with self-reported Caucasian donors. The study aimed to test whether signatures of past pathogen exposure could be identified by cataloging public T cell receptors. The study used immunosequencing to profile the T cell repertoires of more than 650 subjects and linked those repertoires to cytomegalovirus serostatus. A separate validation cohort of over a hundred different subjects was used in addition to the roughly 670-subject first cohort. High-throughput TCR immunosequencing, statistical association of individual TCRs with disease status, and machine learning were combined to predict cytomegalovirus infection status. In a later analysis, previously published TCR beta repertoires from several hundred donors were re-analyzed and high-resolution HLA genotyping was added so that TCR occurrence patterns could be studied. Rather than using new phenotypic data, the later analysis identified candidate immune exposures from TCR beta sequences and from how often those sequences occurred across donors. An earlier analysis of some 600 of the donors applied high-throughput TCR beta sequencing to assess whether each TCR beta V gene segment acted as functional or pseudogenic. Donor age, sex, ethnicity and CMV serostatus were compiled together with the repertoire data. A later genetic analysis used genome-wide SNP genotypes for about 60% of the 666 donors, treating that subset as a discovery cohort. Every discovery cohort repertoire had been produced on one sequencing platform. Class I and class II HLA loci were covered by the typing at four-digit resolution. Typing coverage varied by locus: roughly 620-640 donors for A, B, C, DRB1 and DQB1; 500 to 550 for DQA1; about 570 for DPA1; more than 450 for DPB1. Roughly 5 DR-DQ haplotypes were handled as single units for association and clustering, since linkage in the cohort was strong. Across some 400 genotyped donors of the cohort, an average of approximately 200,000 unique TCR beta nucleotide sequences per donor were sequenced, and 15% to 20% of those sequences were non-productive. The research as a whole found: The study listed 170 or so TCR beta chains as associated with cytomegalovirus. According to a later analysis, TCR association rates differed among HLA loci, with DRB1 alleles showing the most associated TCRs and HLA-C alleles showing the fewest. Sequencing depth was assumed to be roughly uniform across donors in the presence/absence analyses, though that assumption may not hold. A further reported finding was that TCR beta sequences accurately predicted the HLA-A and HLA-B alleles for most subjects in the first cohort. Broadly in line with IMGT annotations, most TCR beta V segments showed up in productive rearrangements about 87% or about 30% of the time in an earlier analysis of roughly 590 of the donors. A few of the identified cytomegalovirus-associated TCR beta chains were confirmed in vitro to be specific for cytomegalovirus antigens. Some IMGT-functional V segments, including TRBV6-2 and TRBV6-3, could not be told apart with the 87-base-pair reads, so those segments were excluded. Because counts were too low, seventeen rarely observed V segments, including chromosome 9 orphons, were excluded from the earlier analysis of roughly 580 of the donors. In this cohort, only TCR beta chains were sequenced, and detectable features were limited by the absence of alpha or paired-chain data. A cluster of highly shared sequence variants was judged likely to be a technical artifact of the sequencing pipeline. A later analysis found that most CMV-associated TCR beta chains appeared HLA-restricted, with HLA associations seemingly driven largely by CMV exposure. In a later genetic analysis, a missense DCLRE1C variant was associated with V-gene and J-gene trimming of TCR beta chains, and the association was replicated in an independent cohort. A later analysis associated around 16,000 TCR beta sequences with specific HLA alleles at a false discovery rate of 0.05. A later genetic analysis reported fewer N-insertions in productive TCRs among donors in an Asian-associated ancestry cluster than the approximately 670-donor mean. The classifier was reported to diagnose cytomegalovirus status with high specificity and sensitivity in both the original cohort and the validation cohort. Compared with equally common non-associated chains, HLA-associated TCR beta chains in a later analysis were more clonally expanded and had lower generation probabilities. Strong co-occurrence of HLA alleles, especially DR and DQ, made assigning TCR associations to individual alleles difficult. Correlated functional status among segregating V segments might be attributable to linkage disequilibrium, but an unknown experimental factor could not be ruled out. Across donors, most TCR sequences were observed very rarely, whereas some public TCRs were present in many individuals. Several of the top co-occurrence clusters appeared to be linked to parvovirus B19, influenza, CMV and Epstein-Barr virus, according to a later analysis. The authors suggested that the approach could potentially be generalized to other disease states and immunological phenotypes. The only immune exposure information available for the cohort was CMV serostatus. Because some donors lacked HLA typing at each locus, the association tests relied only on the typed subset.

Germline trimming: 8 bases from V, 3 bases from J; junction bases outside gene matches: 13. Reading the germline V gene gives CDR1 WSHSY and CDR2 SAAADI. The CDR3 contains 16 residues, cysteine and phenylalanine counted. Kept here is only the CDR3 DNA, which spans 48 bases and is read in frame from base 1. The cohort comprised fewer than 700 healthy bone marrow donors. All cohort members were sampled while nominally healthy, although unrecorded immune exposures were likely present. The donor was CMV seropositive and was included in the group of 250 to 350 seropositive cohort members. A peripheral blood sample was collected from each donor, and TCR beta sequencing was performed on peripheral blood mononuclear cells. The Qiagen DNeasy Blood Extraction Kit was used to extract genomic DNA from the blood cell samples. As concerns this clone: The antigen it recognizes is unknown. The input lacks base qualities; no much larger clone sits a single base away.

The library came from the immunoSEQ multiplex PCR assay. For the multiplex PCR, a mixture combining 60 forward primers for TCR Vbeta segments and 13 reverse primers for TCR Jbeta segments was used. The CDR3 region of rearranged TCR beta genes was amplified from genomic DNA with a multiplex PCR assay. The Illumina HiSeq System was used to sequence the amplified TCR beta libraries as 87-base-pair reads. As for how the authors treated the data: In a later analysis, about 80 million unique TCR beta chains were counted across the approximately 640 repertoires, and approximately 11 million of these chains were shared by at least two donors. To remove PCR and sequencing errors, raw reads were error-corrected and collapsed into unique sequences using a nearest-neighbor algorithm that merged closely related sequences. To assign V, D and J gene segments, CDR3 sequences were aligned to IMGT reference sequences. For a sequence to be retained, at least a six-nucleotide match to both a V gene segment and a J gene segment was required. A rearrangement was called productive if the CDR3 had no stop codons and remained in frame with V and J, and every other rearrangement was called non-productive. Following IMGT convention, CDR3 was defined as the stretch from the second conserved V-encoded cysteine to the conserved J-encoded phenylalanine. The earlier analysis of some 540 of the donors excluded any sequence lacking an unambiguous match to a single V gene segment. In an earlier analysis of approximately 550 of the donors, V segments were called functional above 56.7% productive rearrangements and were called segregating when the between-donor standard deviation exceeded 5%. A statistical classification framework was built for diagnosing cytomegalovirus status from the catalog of TCR beta chain sequences. A later analysis assigned V and J genes by comparing TCR nucleotide sequences with IMGT/GENE-DB human TR gene sequences. Using the TCRdist pipeline, a later analysis assigned CDR3 sequences along with most-parsimonious VDJ recombination scenarios. In a later analysis, each TCR beta chain was defined by its CDR3 amino acid sequence together with its V-gene family, and reads without a unique V-gene family were excluded. As a way to deal with suspected cross-contamination and a sequencing artifact, a later analysis dropped hundreds of nucleotide sequences that were highly shared and had low generation probability. In a later analysis, a clonal expansion index was calculated for each public chain from normalized within-repertoire ranks of inferred template counts. In a later analysis, generation probabilities were computed using a VDJ recombination model fitted to out-of-frame rearrangements, and the results were checked against IGoR. A later analysis scored TCR-TCR, TCR-HLA and TCR-CMV co-occurrence with hypergeometric tests, applying a repertoire-size bias correction to TCR pairs. In a later analysis, false discovery rates were estimated by permuting HLA or CMV assignments 20 times. In a later analysis, co-occurring TCRs were grouped using DBSCAN, with TCRdist sequence similarity added in when clustering inside HLA-allele-positive subsets. Repertoires with fewer than 30,000 or more than 120,000 public chains, plus five repertoires with anomalous nucleotide sharing, were excluded from co-occurrence clustering. TCRdb stores this immuneACCESS table with in-frame sequences only. Part of the clones is absent; in the studies checked, under half of the shortfall reflects unresolved V genes, and no reason is known for the rest. V and J calls and clone size follow that table, whereas D and trimming were derived from the DNA. The sample table contains about 76,000 clones; only one count was recorded for roughly 73% of them. 16% of the sample belongs to the ten largest clones.

The sequence joins TRBV10-2 to TRBJ1-1; the junction holds 9 bases that match TRBD1. The receptor's source is a woman in her thirties or forties in good health and CMV-seropositive. The material sequenced was PBMCs. The base sequence is TGCGCCAGCCGACAGGGGGTAGGGAGGGAGCACACTGAAGCTTTCTTT. It encodes CASRQGVGREHTEAFF.